The 23 T cell receptor beta chains reported below all come from one sample, sequenced in a study of control samples from healthy donors and cancer patients (dated by TCRdb to 2018 to 2020). Library preparation used the immunoSEQ multiplex PCR assay. What TCRdb holds here is the immuneACCESS table cut down to in-frame rearrangements. Part of the clones is not present; checked against another copy, under half of the missing clones reflect an unresolved V gene, and the others are unexplained. Counted in this sample were over 100,000 clones; just under 95% of them appeared once. The ten largest account for less than 7% of the sample. Sequenced material: blood. The receptors were gathered from a man between 18 and 29 years old in good health.

This clone was recorded once. The gene calls are TRBV6-1 and TRBJ1-6; TRBD1 is a possible D gene (5 bases). The germline V gene has CDR1 MNHNS and CDR2 SASEGT. V shed 2 bases and J shed 12 bases, with 20 bases lying between them. The CDR3 runs 16 residues. CDR3 nucleotides: TGTGCCAGCAGTGAAAAGGTAACAGGCCGTCAGGGACCCCTCCACTTT. Its translation is CASSEKVTGRQGPLHF.

In its sample, this clone was seen a few times. Other DNA variants within this sample encode the same CDR3. V usage is TRBV6-4 and J usage is TRBJ2-6, with TRBD1 matching over 11 bases. V shed 6 bases, J shed 1 base, and the junction held 2 bases outside the gene matches. CDR1 MRHNA and CDR2 SNTAGT come from the germline V gene. The CDR3 totals 16 residues. This CDR3 is CASSGTGGSGANVLTF. As DNA, the CDR3 is TGTGCCAGCAGCGGGACAGGGGGGTCTGGGGCCAACGTCCTGACTTTC.

J is TRBJ2-1 and V is TRBV6-4; 11 bases map to TRBD2. Germline V gene lookup returns CDR1 MRHNA and CDR2 SNTAGT. The CDR3 is 15 amino acids. J lost 8 bases, V lost 4 bases, and 7 bases had no gene match. The CDR3 spells CASSAKGSGGDEQFF. The CDR3 region has the DNA TGTGCCAGCAGTGCGAAGGGTAGCGGGGGGGATGAGCAGTTCTTC.

This chain links TRBV14 with TRBJ2-7; TRBD1 matches 7 bases. V was pared by 4 bases and J by 0 bases, with 6 bases of the junction left unmatched. The CDR3 spans 15 residues. Germline assignment: CDR1 SGHDN and CDR2 FVKESK. The CDR3 protein is CASSLGQVSSYEQYF. As DNA, the CDR3 is TGTGCCAGCAGCCTCGGACAGGTGAGCTCCTACGAGCAGTACTTC.

The rearrangement joins TRBV5-5 to TRBJ2-3; a possible D gene is TRBD2 (6 bases). The V end lost 2 bases, the J end lost 5 bases, and 6 bases lay between the germline ends. There are 12 residues in the CDR3. The V gene's germline CDR1 is SGHKS and CDR2 YYEKEE (reference sequence). CDR3 DNA: TGTGCCAGCAGCTTCGGGGGAGATACGCAGTATTTT. Protein product: CASSFGGDTQYF.

A single count supports this clone. The gene calls are TRBV25-1 and TRBJ2-5; D assignment may be TRBD1 or TRBD2 (5 bases each). CDR1 and CDR2 from the germline V gene are MGHDK and SYGVNS. Trimming took off 1 base at V and 5 bases at J, with 14 bases between the two ends. This CDR3 has 15 amino acids. In DNA, the CDR3 is TGTGCCAGCAGTGAATCTCTCTGGGGGTTGGAGACCCAGTACTTC. It encodes CASSESLWGLETQYF.

The CDR3 loop is CASSSRDRGHTDTQYF. DNA for the CDR3: TGTGCCAGCAGCAGCCGGGACAGGGGGCATACAGATACGCAGTATTTT. This chain joins TRBV5-4 and TRBJ2-3; 12 bases are shared with TRBD1. V was pared by 4 bases and J by 3 bases, with 6 bases of the junction left unmatched. Germline CDR1 reads SGHNT; CDR2 reads YYREEE (reference sequence). This CDR3 region has 16 residues.

The gene calls are TRBV24-1 and TRBJ1-2, with 7 positions matching TRBD1. This CDR3 has 14 amino acids. V was clipped by 4 bases and J by 8 bases; unmatched bases: 9. CDR1 is KGHDR and CDR2 is SFDVKD in the germline V gene. CDR3 in amino acids: CATSDPRDSSGYTF. The CDR3 DNA reads TGTGCCACCAGTGACCCGCGGGACAGTTCCGGCTACACCTTC.

The V and J genes are TRBV7-2 and TRBJ1-2, with 8 bases fitting TRBD1. CDR1 and CDR2 from the germline V gene are SGHTA and FQGNSA. The CDR3 runs to 14 residues. Trimming cost V 4 bases and J 8 bases; bases outside gene matches: 9. In DNA, the CDR3 is TGTGCCAGCAGCTACGGGCAGGGGGCCTTAGGCTACACCTTC. It specifies CASSYGQGALGYTF.

V gene TRBV5-6 combines with J gene TRBJ1-1; a weak D match, TRBD1 (5 bases). The CDR3 spans 16 residues. Germline CDR1 and CDR2: SGHDT and YYEEEE. Deletions cut 3 bases from V and 5 bases from J, with 20 bases between. The CDR3 nucleotides read TGTGCCAGCAGCTCGCGACAGAAACTGGGGGGTACTGAAGCTTTCTTT. As protein: CASSSRQKLGGTEAFF.

The chain carries TRBV2 and TRBJ1-1, with D unresolved. Trimming took off 3 bases at V and 5 bases at J, with 4 bases between the two ends. Germline CDR1 SNHLY, CDR2 FYNNEI. The CDR3 has 11 residues. DNA of the CDR3: TGTGCCAGCAGTGATTATACTGAAGCTTTCTTT. This encodes CASSDYTEAFF.

The rearrangement joins TRBV30 to TRBJ2-7, with 7 nucleotides matching TRBD1. Germline V gives CDR1 GTSNPN, CDR2 SVGIG (reference sequence). V lost 3 bases to trimming and J lost 2 bases; unmatched junction nucleotides: 4. The CDR3 has 13 residues. The CDR3 spells CAWRRGRAYEQYF. The CDR3 nucleotides read TGTGCCTGGAGGAGGGGGCGGGCCTACGAGCAGTACTTC.

The chain couples TRBV5-4 to TRBJ2-5, with TRBD2 matching over 8 bases. Germline lookup yields CDR1 SGHNT and CDR2 YYREEE (reference sequence). The CDR3 runs to 14 residues. Germline trimming cut 4 bases from V and 5 bases from J; bases unmatched to any gene: 7. The CDR3 protein is CASSPGTRSETQYF. CDR3 in DNA: TGTGCCAGCAGCCCCGGGACTAGATCCGAGACCCAGTACTTC.

The J gene is TRBJ1-1, the V gene TRBV29-1, with a weak D call TRBD1 (5 bases). Germline CDR1 SQVTM, CDR2 ANQGSEA. The CDR3 extends over 10 amino acids. This CDR3 is CATWGDVAFF. The CDR3 nucleotides are TGCGCGACTTGGGGGGATGTAGCTTTCTTT.

The V call is TRBV15, the J call TRBJ1-3; D remains ambiguous. Trimming took off 0 bases at V and 0 bases at J, with 6 bases between the two ends. CDR3 size: 15 residues. The germline V gene encodes CDR1 LNHNV and CDR2 YYDKDF (reference sequence). Written as DNA, the CDR3 is TGTGCCACCAGCAGAGATATAGTCTCTGGAAACACCATATATTTT. It translates to CATSRDIVSGNTIYF.

This clone was seen only a few times. The genes are TRBV6-6 and TRBJ1-2; 8 bases are a match to TRBD1. CDR1 is MNHNY, CDR2 SVGAGI, per germline (reference sequence). The CDR3 is 14 residues long. With V trimmed by 5 bases and J by 5 bases, 7 bases remained unmatched. This CDR3 reads CASSLSGQGYGYTF. The CDR3 DNA follows: TGTGCCAGCAGTCTCTCCGGACAGGGTTATGGCTACACCTTC.

The gene calls are TRBV5-1 and TRBJ2-3; 7 bases match TRBD1. There are 14 residues in the CDR3. The trim removed 4 bases at V and 2 bases at J, leaving 4 bases unmatched. Germline CDR1 is SGHRS and CDR2 is YFSETQ. CDR3 bases: TGCGCCAGCAGCAAGACAGGGCACACAGATACGCAGTATTTT. It codes for CASSKTGHTDTQYF.

The rearrangement links TRBV29-1 to TRBJ2-1, with D perhaps TRBD2 (5 bases). V was pared by 1 base and J by 1 base, with 11 bases between. The V gene's germline CDR1 is SQVTM and CDR2 ANQGSEA. The CDR3 contains 15 residues. In DNA form, the CDR3 reads TGCAGCGTTGAAGGAGGGTGGGAATCCTACAATGAGCAGTTCTTC. It translates to CSVEGGWESYNEQFF.

The V and J genes are TRBV3-1 (or the pseudogene TRBV3-2) and TRBJ1-2, with D hard to call. V was clipped by 0 bases and J by 8 bases, with 7 bases between them. The germline CDR1 and CDR2 sequences are LGHDT and YNNKEL (reference sequence). This CDR3 contains 12 residues. The CDR3 protein is CASSQDTGGYTF. CDR3 DNA: TGTGCCAGCAGCCAAGACACGGGCGGCTACACCTTC.

Worth noting for this clone: Distinct nucleotide sequences in the sample also encode this CDR3. The V and J genes are TRBV6-5 and TRBJ1-5; D not certain. There are 13 residues in the CDR3. Per germline, CDR1 MNHEY and CDR2 SVGAGI. Trimming cost V 5 bases and J 2 bases, with 7 bases left between them. The CDR3 bases are TGTGCCAGCAGTCCCCGGGGCAATCAGCCCCAGCATTTT. This translates into CASSPRGNQPQHF.

The V and J genes are TRBV6-6 and TRBJ1-5; D is undetermined. The germline V and J ends were trimmed by 0 bases and 5 bases, with 5 bases remaining between them. The CDR3 contains 13 residues. Looked up from germline, CDR1 is MNHNY and CDR2 is SVGAGI (reference sequence). CDR3 bases: TGTGCCAGCAGTTACTCTCAGGATCAGCCCCAGCATTTT. Protein product: CASSYSQDQPQHF.

The chain uses TRBV30 and TRBJ2-7; D is perhaps TRBD1 (8 bases). This CDR3 spans 14 amino acids. V shed 3 bases and J shed 4 bases, with 16 bases lying between them. The germline V gene has CDR1 GTSNPN and CDR2 SVGIG (reference sequence). The CDR3 region is CAWRADRGGYEQYF. The CDR3 DNA is TGTGCCTGGAGGGCAGACAGGGGAGGGTACGAGCAGTACTTC.

The CDR3: CRVSGANTEAFF. DNA of the CDR3: TGCAGGGTGTCCGGTGCCAACACTGAAGCTTTCTTT. The genes are TRBV29-1 and TRBJ1-1; D is unclear. This CDR3 is 12 amino acids long. Germline V gene sequence: CDR1 SQVTM, CDR2 ANQGSEA. Using reference TRBV29-1 and TRBJ1-1 for the parts outside the CDR3, the full variable domain is SAVISQKPSRDICQRGTSLTIQCQVDSQVTMMFWYRQQPGQSLTLIATANQGSEATYESGFVIDKFPISRPNLTFSTLTVSNMSPEDSSIYLCRVSGANTEAFFGQGTRLTVV.